Presented here are 12 T cell receptor beta chains from one specimen sequenced in a study of OX40 agonist ivuxolimab in advanced cancers. The assay was immunoSEQ multiplex PCR, and TCRdb's table has in-frame clones only and misses some. The sample lists roughly 100,000 clones; 92% were seen once. Sequenced here: CD4+ or CD8+ T cells sorted from blood, sampled in a trial of the OX40 agonist ivuxolimab. The receptors were gathered from an adult with an advanced solid tumor such as melanoma, head and neck, liver or kidney cancer.

The chain has TRBV27 and TRBJ1-6; a possible D gene is TRBD1 (6 bases). The V and J ends lost 2 bases and 10 bases respectively, with 12 bases between them. The germline V gene has CDR1 MNHEY and CDR2 SMNVEV (reference sequence). The CDR3 runs to 14 residues. The DNA of the CDR3 is TGTGCCAGCAGTTTAAGGGACATTAACTCACCCCTCCACTTT. It encodes CASSLRDINSPLHF.

The V and J genes are TRBV7-2 and TRBJ2-5; D remains ambiguous. The V and J ends lost 2 bases and 5 bases respectively, with 6 bases between them. The CDR3 extends over 12 amino acids. CDR1 is SGHTA, CDR2 FQGNSA, per germline. CDR3 residues: CASSLIGETQYF. The CDR3 DNA is TGTGCCAGCAGCTTAATCGGGGAGACCCAGTACTTC.

This chain links TRBV5-5 with TRBJ2-7; TRBD2 might be the D (5 bases). The CDR3 has 16 amino acids. Germline V gene sequence: CDR1 SGHKS, CDR2 YYEKEE (reference sequence). The V end was cut by 3 bases, the J end by 5 bases, with 21 bases between. CDR3 loop: CASSSERAPEAHEQYF. The CDR3 nucleotides read TGTGCCAGCAGCTCCGAGAGGGCGCCAGAGGCCCACGAGCAGTACTTC.

The rearrangement joins TRBV27 to TRBJ1-5; D is undetermined. Per the germline V gene, CDR1 is MNHEY and CDR2 is SMNVEV (reference sequence). V was cut by 2 bases and J by 5 bases, with 1 base left in between. CDR3 length: 11 amino acids. CDR3 amino acids: CASSLHQPQHF. CDR3 in DNA: TGTGCCAGCAGTTTACATCAGCCCCAGCATTTT.

The gene calls are TRBV7-3 and TRBJ2-1; D ambiguous. The CDR3 length is 12 residues. V was trimmed by 4 bases and J by 7 bases, leaving 8 bases between them. Germline CDR1 SGHTA, CDR2 FQGTGA. The CDR3 loop is CASSSSSNEQFF. The CDR3 DNA sequence: TGTGCCAGCAGCTCTTCCTCGAATGAGCAGTTCTTC.

The chain combines TRBV9 with TRBJ2-1; maybe TRBD2 (5 bases). Germline-derived CDR1 and CDR2 are SGDLS and YYNGEE. Between the trimmed V and J ends, which lost 2 bases and 5 bases, there was a span of 17 bases. This CDR3 has 16 residues. The CDR3 region is CASSVSGNPRNNEQFF. DNA of the CDR3: TGTGCCAGCAGCGTTTCGGGGAACCCCAGGAACAATGAGCAGTTCTTC.

The chain has TRBV4-2 and TRBJ2-5; D is unresolved. This CDR3 is built from 15 residues. V was cut by 5 bases and J by 4 bases, with 17 bases left in between. Germline V gene sequence: CDR1 LGHNA, CDR2 YNFKEQ. The DNA of the CDR3 is TGTGCCAGCAGCTTGTCTGCGCGGTTGGGAGAGACCCAGTACTTC. Protein product: CASSLSARLGETQYF.

This chain joins TRBV25-1 and TRBJ2-5; the D gene is possibly TRBD1 (6 bases). V shed 8 bases and J shed 5 bases, with 21 bases lying between them. This CDR3 region has 15 residues. Per germline, CDR1 MGHDK and CDR2 SYGVNS. CDR3 DNA sequence: TGTGCCAGCCTAAAAAATACAGGGAAGGGTGAGACCCAGTACTTC. Protein sequence: CASLKNTGKGETQYF.

The V and J genes are TRBV18 and TRBJ1-4; a possible D gene is TRBD1 (6 bases). This CDR3 is 16 amino acids long. Trimming removed 4 bases at V and 4 bases at J, with 16 bases between. Per the germline V gene, CDR1 is KGHSH and CDR2 is LQKENI. The CDR3 here is CASSRTSGARNEKLFF. The CDR3 DNA reads as TGTGCCAGCTCACGAACGTCAGGGGCCCGTAATGAAAAACTGTTTTTT.

V is TRBV11-2 and J is TRBJ2-7; D remains unclear. V shed 4 bases and J shed 6 bases, with 10 bases lying between them. Germline V gives CDR1 SGHAT, CDR2 FQNNGV. There are 12 residues in the CDR3. The CDR3: CASSYDKGEQYF. The CDR3 DNA reads as TGTGCCAGCAGCTATGATAAGGGCGAGCAGTACTTC.

The chain recombines TRBV7-6 with TRBJ2-3, with 8 bases identical to TRBD1. Germline trimming cut 5 bases from V and 5 bases from J; bases unmatched to any gene: 9. The length of the CDR3 is 15 residues. Germline loops: CDR1 SGHVS, CDR2 FNYEAQ. The CDR3 reads CASSQTGGQGDTQYF. The CDR3 region has the DNA TGTGCCAGCAGCCAAACAGGGGGTCAGGGAGATACGCAGTATTTT. Filled out from reference TRBV7-6 and TRBJ2-3, the complete variable domain reads GAGVSQSPRYKVTKRGQDVALRCDPISGHVSLYWYRQALGQGPEFLTYFNYEAQQDKSGLPNDRFSAERPEGSISTLTIQRTEQRDSAMYRCASSQTGGQGDTQYFGPGTRLTVL.

The chain combines TRBV4-1 with TRBJ1-4; D call uncertain. The CDR3 is 12 residues long. The V gene lost 2 bases and the J gene lost 8 bases, with 6 bases spanning the gap. Germline V gene data show CDR1 as MGHRA and CDR2 as YSYEKL. CDR3 amino acids: CASSQRAEKLFF. CDR3 nucleotide sequence: TGCGCCAGCAGCCAAAGGGCCGAAAAACTGTTTTTT.